This T cell receptor (beta chain) came from a study of PD-1 blockade in classical Hodgkin lymphoma (TCRdb year 2020). About the investigation overall: Nivolumab dosing was 3 mg/kg intravenously every 2 weeks, continuing until either disease progression or unacceptable toxicity. The study used TCR beta sequencing and CyTOF to define a peripheral blood immune signature of response to PD-1 blockade in classical Hodgkin lymphoma. Results the study describes overall, beyond this receptor: Lower diversity was seen in patients whose nivolumab began less than 1 year after ASCT, and these patients were left out of later analyses so that immune reconstitution would not confound the results. Baseline diversity similar to that of newly diagnosed patients was observed in trial patients achieving complete response, whereas significantly lower diversity was observed in partial responders and progressors. Newly diagnosed patients were reported to have lower baseline TCR diversity than healthy donors, and relapsed/refractory patients were reported to have lower baseline TCR diversity still. By C4D1, a significant rise was seen in CD4+ TCR diversity but not in CD8+ TCR diversity (p=0.0027 vs p=0.16), and the rise was most apparent among complete responders (p=0.02). The study was limited to a single clinical trial cohort, and causes of repertoire differences, possibly disease activity or prior therapy, remained undefined.

Inclusive of the bounding cysteine and phenylalanine, the CDR3 is 12 residues long. The sequence is cut down to CDR3 DNA, 36 bases in frame from base 1. V drops 3 bases and J drops 2 bases, leaving 4 bases in between. Genomic DNA was isolated using the Qiagen DNeasy kit from unsorted PBMCs as well as from negatively selected CD4+ and CD8+ fractions. TCR beta CDR3 regions were amplified by immunoSEQ multiplex PCR using primers annealing to V and J segments. Amplification bias was minimized using a synthetic immune receptor repertoire, and residual bias was removed computationally after sequencing. The authors' pipeline ran thus. Repertoire diversity was quantified as the Shannon entropy index using custom Python scripts. Unsorted, CD4+ and CD8+ repertoires were examined separately, except in combined analyses, for which CD4+ and CD8+ sequences were merged in silico. Clonal expansion was defined as a frequency increase of at least 2-fold after treatment compared with C1D1, and clones undetected at baseline were assigned a pseudocount of 0.5. Clones with 0 or 1 copy at C1D1 were classified as singleton clones, and clones with 2 or more copies were classified as non-singleton clones. Clones expanded in unsorted samples were annotated as CD4+, CD8+ or unknown by matching protein sequences in sorted samples from the same patient. Wilcoxon tests were applied to paired samples to test diversity changes from C1D1 to C4D1. TCRdb carries this immuneACCESS record with in-frame sequences only. Its versions omit some clonotypes, under half of them owing to an unresolved V gene in the studies checked, with the rest unexplained. V, J and clone size are those of that table, while D and trimming were read from the DNA. Here the sample has some 100,000 clones; around 90% occur a single time. The leading ten clones occupy 2.8% of the sample.

The sample's time point label is to be understood as: cycle 1 day 1 (C1D1), immediately before nivolumab initiation. Every trial patient had relapsed following autologous stem cell transplantation, and prior brentuximab vedotin exposure was what differed among cohorts A, B and C. The trial cohort included around 56 patients with relapsed/refractory classical Hodgkin lymphoma, and each patient had a best overall response of complete response, partial response or progressive disease. Trial patients were treated with single-agent nivolumab in the multi-cohort phase II CheckMate 205 trial. An independent review committee assessed best overall response by applying the 2007 International Working Group response criteria. Trial PBMCs were collected immediately before nivolumab initiation (C1D1) and during therapy at cycle 2 day 1 and cycle 4 day 1. Peripheral blood was collected in 8 mL Vacutainer Cell Preparation Tubes, from which PBMCs were isolated by centrifugation and then cryopreserved.

In regard to this clone: No antigen is known for it. No clone much larger than this one lies a single base away; base qualities are absent.

The TCR comes from a human donor with classical Hodgkin lymphoma. This sample comprised peripheral blood mononuclear cells (PBMCs), obtained at baseline. Recombination joined TRBV23-1 with TRBJ1-2, with the D gene call left open. TRBV23-1 is an ORF for which the function is uncertain. The nucleotide sequence is given as TGCGCCAGCAGTCATTACAACTATGGCTACACCTTC. Translated, it reads CASSHYNYGYTF.